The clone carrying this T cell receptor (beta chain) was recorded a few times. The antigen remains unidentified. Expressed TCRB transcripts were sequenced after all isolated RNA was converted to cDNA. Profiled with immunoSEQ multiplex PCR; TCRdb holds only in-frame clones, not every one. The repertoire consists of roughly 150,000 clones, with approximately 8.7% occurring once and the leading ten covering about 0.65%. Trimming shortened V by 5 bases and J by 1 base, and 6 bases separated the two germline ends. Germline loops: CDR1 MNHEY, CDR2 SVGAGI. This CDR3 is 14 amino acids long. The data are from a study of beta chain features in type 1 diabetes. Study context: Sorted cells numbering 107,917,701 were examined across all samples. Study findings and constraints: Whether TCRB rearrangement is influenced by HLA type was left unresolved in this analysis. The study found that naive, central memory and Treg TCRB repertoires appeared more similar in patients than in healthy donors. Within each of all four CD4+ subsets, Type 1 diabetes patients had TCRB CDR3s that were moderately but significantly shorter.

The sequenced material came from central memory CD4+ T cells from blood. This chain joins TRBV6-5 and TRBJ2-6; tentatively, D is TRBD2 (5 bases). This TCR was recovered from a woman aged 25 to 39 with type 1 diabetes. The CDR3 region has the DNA TGTGCCAGCAGTGGGGAGTCTGGGGCCAACGTCCTGACTTTC. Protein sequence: CASSGESGANVLTF.